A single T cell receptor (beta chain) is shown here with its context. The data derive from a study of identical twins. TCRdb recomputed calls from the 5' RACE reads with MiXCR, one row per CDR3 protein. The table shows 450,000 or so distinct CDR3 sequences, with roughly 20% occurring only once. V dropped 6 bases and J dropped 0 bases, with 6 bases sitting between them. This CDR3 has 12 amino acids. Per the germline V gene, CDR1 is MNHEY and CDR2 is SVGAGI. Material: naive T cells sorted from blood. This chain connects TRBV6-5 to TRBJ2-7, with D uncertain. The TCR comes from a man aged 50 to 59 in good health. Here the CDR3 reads CASRRSSYEQYF. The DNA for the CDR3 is TGTGCCAGCAGGAGGAGCTCCTACGAGCAGTACTTC.